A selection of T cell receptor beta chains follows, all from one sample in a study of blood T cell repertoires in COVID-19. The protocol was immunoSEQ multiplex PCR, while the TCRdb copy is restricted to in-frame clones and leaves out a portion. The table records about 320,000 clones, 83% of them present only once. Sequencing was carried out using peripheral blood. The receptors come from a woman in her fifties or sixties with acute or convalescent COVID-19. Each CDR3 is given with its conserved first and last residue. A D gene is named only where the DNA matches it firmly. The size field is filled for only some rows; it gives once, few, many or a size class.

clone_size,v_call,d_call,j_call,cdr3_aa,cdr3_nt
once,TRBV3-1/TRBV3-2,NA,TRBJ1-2,CASSQEPGQGYTF,TGTGCCAGCAGCCAAGAACCTGGGCAGGGCTACACCTTC
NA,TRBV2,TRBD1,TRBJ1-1,CASSVGQGGTEAFF,TGTGCCAGCAGCGTCGGACAGGGTGGGACTGAAGCTTTCTTT
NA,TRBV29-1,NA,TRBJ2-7,CSVWTGREYEQYF,TGCAGCGTCTGGACAGGGAGGGAGTACGAGCAGTACTTC
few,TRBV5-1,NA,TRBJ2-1,CASSLYGGPTSEQFF,TGCGCCAGCAGCTTGTACGGGGGGCCCACCTCCGAGCAGTTCTTC
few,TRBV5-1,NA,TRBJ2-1,CASSYGLNNEQFF,TGCGCCAGCAGCTACGGACTAAACAATGAGCAGTTCTTC
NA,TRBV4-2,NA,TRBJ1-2,CASTFQGGGYTF,TGTGCCAGCACCTTTCAGGGTGGAGGCTACACCTTC
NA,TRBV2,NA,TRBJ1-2,CASRAVLFYGYTF,TGTGCCAGCAGGGCGGTCCTTTTTTATGGCTACACCTTC
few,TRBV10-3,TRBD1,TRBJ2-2,CAISDMTGGKTGELFF,TGTGCCATCAGCGATATGACAGGGGGTAAGACCGGGGAGCTGTTTTTT
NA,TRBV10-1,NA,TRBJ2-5,CASSTGTAETQYF,TGCGCCAGCAGCACCGGGACTGCGGAGACCCAGTACTTC
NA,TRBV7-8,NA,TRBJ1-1,CASSPLRGNTEAFF,TGTGCCAGCAGCCCCCTACGGGGGAACACTGAAGCTTTCTTT
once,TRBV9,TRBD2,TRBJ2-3,CASSAGGSSTDTQYF,TGTGCCAGCAGCGCAGGCGGGAGTAGCACAGATACGCAGTATTTT
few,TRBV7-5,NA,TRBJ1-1,CARSSRTRQGDTEAFF,TGTGCCAGAAGCTCTCGCACAAGACAGGGAGATACTGAAGCTTTCTTT
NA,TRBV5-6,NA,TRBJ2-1,CASSLDSYNEQFF,TGTGCCAGCAGCTTGGACTCGTACAATGAGCAGTTCTTC